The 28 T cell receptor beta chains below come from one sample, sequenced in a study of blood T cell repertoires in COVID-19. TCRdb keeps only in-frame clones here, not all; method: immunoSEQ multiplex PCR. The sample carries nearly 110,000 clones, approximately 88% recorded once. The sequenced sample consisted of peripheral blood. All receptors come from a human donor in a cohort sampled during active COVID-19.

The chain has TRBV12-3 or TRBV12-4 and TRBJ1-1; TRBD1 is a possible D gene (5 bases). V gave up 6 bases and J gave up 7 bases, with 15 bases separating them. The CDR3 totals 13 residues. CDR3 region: CASSPRGGNEAFF. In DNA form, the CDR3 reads TGTGCCAGCAGCCCTCGGGGCGGGAATGAAGCTTTCTTT.

The CDR3 coding sequence is TGCGCCAGCAACTTAGGGGCCCAGAACACTGAAGCTTTCTTT. Its protein product is CASNLGAQNTEAFF. The chain joins TRBV5-1 to TRBJ1-1; weak D call: TRBD1 (5 bases). The germline CDR1 and CDR2 sequences are SGHRS and YFSETQ. This CDR3 region has 14 residues. The germline V and J ends were trimmed by 6 bases and 1 base, with 13 bases remaining between them. Filled out from reference TRBV5-1 and TRBJ1-1, the complete variable domain reads KAGVTQTPRYLIKTRGQQVTLSCSPISGHRSVSWYQQTPGQGLQFLFEYFSETQRNKGNFPGRFSGRQFSNSRSEMNVSTLELGDSALYLCASNLGAQNTEAFFGQGTRLTVV.

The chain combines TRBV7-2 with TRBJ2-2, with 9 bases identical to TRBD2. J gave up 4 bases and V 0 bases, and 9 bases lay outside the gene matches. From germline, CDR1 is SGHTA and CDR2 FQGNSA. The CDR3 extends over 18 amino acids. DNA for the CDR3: TGTGCCAGCAGCTTAGCGGTCGGTAGCGGGAGTTTCACCGGGGAGCTGTTTTTT. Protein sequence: CASSLAVGSGSFTGELFF.

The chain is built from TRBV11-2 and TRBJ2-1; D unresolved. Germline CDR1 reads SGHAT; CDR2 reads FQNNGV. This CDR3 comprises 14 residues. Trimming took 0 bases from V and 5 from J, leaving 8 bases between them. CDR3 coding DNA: TGTGCCAGCAGCTTAGATCTGGCAAACAATGAGCAGTTCTTC. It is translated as CASSLDLANNEQFF.

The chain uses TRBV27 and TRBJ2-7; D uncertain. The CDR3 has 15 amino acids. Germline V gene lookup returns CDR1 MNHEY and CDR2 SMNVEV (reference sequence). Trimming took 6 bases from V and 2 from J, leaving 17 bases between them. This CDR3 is CASSSAVASAYEQYF. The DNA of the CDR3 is TGTGCCAGCAGCTCTGCGGTAGCTTCGGCCTACGAGCAGTACTTC.

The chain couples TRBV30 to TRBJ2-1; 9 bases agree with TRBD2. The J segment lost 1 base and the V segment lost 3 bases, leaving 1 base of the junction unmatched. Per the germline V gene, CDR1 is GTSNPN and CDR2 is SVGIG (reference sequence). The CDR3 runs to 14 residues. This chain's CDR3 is CAWSSGGSYNEQFF. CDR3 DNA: TGTGCCTGGAGCAGCGGGGGGTCCTACAATGAGCAGTTCTTC.

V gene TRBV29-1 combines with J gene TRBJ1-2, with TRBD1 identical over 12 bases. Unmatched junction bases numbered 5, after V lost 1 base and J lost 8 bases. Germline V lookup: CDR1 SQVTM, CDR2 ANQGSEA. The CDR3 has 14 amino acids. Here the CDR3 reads CSVEGGTGGSGYTF. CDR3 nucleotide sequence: TGCAGCGTTGAAGGGGGGACAGGGGGCTCCGGCTACACCTTC.

The CDR3, as DNA: TGTGCCAGCAGCAAAGAAGACAGGGCCACTGAAGCTTTCTTT. It translates to CASSKEDRATEAFF. This sequence joins TRBV21-1 and TRBJ1-1; TRBD1, as called in the table, went unchecked against the DNA. TRBV21-1 is annotated as a pseudogene. This CDR3 has 14 residues.

The CDR3 spells CASSWAEGDEQYF. DNA of the CDR3: TGTGCCAGCAGTTGGGCCGAGGGGGACGAGCAGTACTTC. This chain uses TRBV12-3 or TRBV12-4 with TRBJ2-7, with D perhaps TRBD1 (6 bases). The CDR3 has 13 amino acids. V was trimmed by 4 bases and J by 5 bases, leaving 12 bases between them.

CDR3 DNA: TGTGCCAGCACCTCCTGGGGCCAGCCCCAGCATTTT. It yields the protein CASTSWGQPQHF. The chain carries TRBV28 and TRBJ1-5, with TRBD1 as a possible D gene (5 bases). The CDR3 covers 12 residues. Deletions cut 7 bases from V and 7 bases from J, with 11 bases between. Germline V lookup: CDR1 MDHEN, CDR2 SYDVKM.

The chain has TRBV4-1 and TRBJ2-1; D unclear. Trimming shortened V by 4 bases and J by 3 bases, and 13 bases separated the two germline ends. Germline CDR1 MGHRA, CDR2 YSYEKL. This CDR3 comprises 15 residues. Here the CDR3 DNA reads TGCGCCAGCAGCCTTGATAGTTCCCACTACAATGAGCAGTTCTTC. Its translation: CASSLDSSHYNEQFF.

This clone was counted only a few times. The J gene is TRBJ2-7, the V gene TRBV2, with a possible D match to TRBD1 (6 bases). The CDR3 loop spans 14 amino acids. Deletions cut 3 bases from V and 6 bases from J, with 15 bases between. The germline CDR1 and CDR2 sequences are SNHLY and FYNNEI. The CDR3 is CASSETGFSTEQYF. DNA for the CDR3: TGTGCCAGCAGTGAGACAGGATTTTCCACCGAGCAGTACTTC.

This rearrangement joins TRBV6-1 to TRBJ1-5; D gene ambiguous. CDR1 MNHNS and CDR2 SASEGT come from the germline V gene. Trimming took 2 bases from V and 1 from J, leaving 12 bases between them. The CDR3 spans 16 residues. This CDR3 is CASSEWSLGSNQPQHF. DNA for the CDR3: TGTGCCAGCAGTGAATGGTCCCTCGGGAGCAATCAGCCCCAGCATTTT.

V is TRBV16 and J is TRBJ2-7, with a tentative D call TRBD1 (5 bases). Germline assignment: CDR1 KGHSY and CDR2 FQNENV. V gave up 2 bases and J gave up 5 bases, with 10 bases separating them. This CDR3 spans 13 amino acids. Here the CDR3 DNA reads TGTGCCAGCAGCCAACAGGGAACCCACGAGCAGTACGTC. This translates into CASSQQGTHEQYV.

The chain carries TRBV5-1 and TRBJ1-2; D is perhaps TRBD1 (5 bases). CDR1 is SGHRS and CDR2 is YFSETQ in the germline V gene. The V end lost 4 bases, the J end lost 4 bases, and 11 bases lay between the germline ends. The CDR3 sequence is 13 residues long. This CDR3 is CASSPGQSYGYTF. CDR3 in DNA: TGCGCCAGCAGCCCAGGACAAAGCTATGGCTACACCTTC. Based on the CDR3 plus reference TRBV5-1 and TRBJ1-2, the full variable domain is KAGVTQTPRYLIKTRGQQVTLSCSPISGHRSVSWYQQTPGQGLQFLFEYFSETQRNKGNFPGRFSGRQFSNSRSEMNVSTLELGDSALYLCASSPGQSYGYTFGSGTRLTVV.

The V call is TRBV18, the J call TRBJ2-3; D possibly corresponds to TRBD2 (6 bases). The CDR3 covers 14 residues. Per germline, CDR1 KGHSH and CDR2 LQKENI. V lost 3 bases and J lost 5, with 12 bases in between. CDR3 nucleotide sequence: TGTGCCAGCTCACCGGGAGGTGGGGGAGATACGCAGTATTTT. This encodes CASSPGGGGDTQYF.

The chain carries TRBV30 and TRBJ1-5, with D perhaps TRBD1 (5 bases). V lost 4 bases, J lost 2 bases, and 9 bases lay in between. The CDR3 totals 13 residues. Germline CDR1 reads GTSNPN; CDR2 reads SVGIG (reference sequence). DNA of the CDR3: TGTGCCTGGACAAGGGGCGGCAATCAGCCCCAGCATTTT. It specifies CAWTRGGNQPQHF.

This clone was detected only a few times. The CDR3: CASSISSGVTNEKLFF. As DNA, the CDR3 is TGTGCCAGTAGTATTTCATCGGGGGTAACTAATGAAAAACTGTTTTTT. This chain links TRBV19 with TRBJ1-4, with a tentative D call TRBD1 (5 bases). V shed 3 bases and J shed 1 base, with 12 bases lying between them. The CDR3 contains 16 residues. CDR1 is LNHDA and CDR2 is SQIVND in the germline V gene (reference sequence).

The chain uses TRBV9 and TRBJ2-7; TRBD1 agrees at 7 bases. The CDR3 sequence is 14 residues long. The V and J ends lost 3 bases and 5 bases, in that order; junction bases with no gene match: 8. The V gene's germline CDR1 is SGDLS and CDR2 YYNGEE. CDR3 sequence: CASSDTGVGDEQYF. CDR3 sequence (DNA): TGTGCCAGCAGCGATACAGGGGTAGGGGACGAGCAGTACTTC.

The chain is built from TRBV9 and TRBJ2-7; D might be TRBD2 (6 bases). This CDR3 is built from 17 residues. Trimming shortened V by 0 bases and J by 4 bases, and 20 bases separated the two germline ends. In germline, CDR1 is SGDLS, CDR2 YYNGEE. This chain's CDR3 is CASSVGQPGGFGYEQYV. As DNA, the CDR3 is TGTGCCAGCAGCGTAGGTCAACCTGGGGGGTTCGGTTACGAGCAGTACGTC.

The CDR3 nucleotides are TGTGCCAGTAGTTTCGGGACTTACACCTACAATGAGCAGTTCTTC. Translated: CASSFGTYTYNEQFF. The chain carries TRBV19 and TRBJ2-1; tentative D call: TRBD2 (6 bases). Looked up from germline, CDR1 is LNHDA and CDR2 is SQIVND (reference sequence). The CDR3 covers 15 residues. The germline V and J ends were trimmed by 5 bases and 2 bases, with 13 bases remaining between them.

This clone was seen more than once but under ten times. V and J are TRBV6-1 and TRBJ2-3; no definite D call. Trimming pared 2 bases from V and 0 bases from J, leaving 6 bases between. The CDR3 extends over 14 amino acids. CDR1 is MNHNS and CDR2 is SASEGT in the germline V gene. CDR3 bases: TGTGCCAGCAGTGAAACCGGGAGCACAGATACGCAGTATTTT. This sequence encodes CASSETGSTDTQYF.

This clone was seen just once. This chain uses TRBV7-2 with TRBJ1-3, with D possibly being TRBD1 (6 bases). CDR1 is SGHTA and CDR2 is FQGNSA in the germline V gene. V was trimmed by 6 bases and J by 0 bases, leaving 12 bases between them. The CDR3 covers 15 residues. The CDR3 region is CASSQQGFSGNTIYF. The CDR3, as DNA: TGTGCCAGCAGTCAACAGGGATTCTCTGGAAACACCATATATTTT.

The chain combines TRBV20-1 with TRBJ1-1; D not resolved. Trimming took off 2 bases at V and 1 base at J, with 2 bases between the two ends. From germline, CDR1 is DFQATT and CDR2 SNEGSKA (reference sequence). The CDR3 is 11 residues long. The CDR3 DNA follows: TGCAGTGCTAGACAGAACACTGAAGCTTTCTTT. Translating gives CSARQNTEAFF.

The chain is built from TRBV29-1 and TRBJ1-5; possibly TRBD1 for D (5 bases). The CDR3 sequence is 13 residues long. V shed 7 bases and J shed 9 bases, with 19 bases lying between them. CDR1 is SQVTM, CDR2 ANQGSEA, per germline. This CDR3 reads CSARRGPGAPQHF. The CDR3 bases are TGCAGCGCACGGCGGGGACCTGGGGCGCCCCAGCATTTT.

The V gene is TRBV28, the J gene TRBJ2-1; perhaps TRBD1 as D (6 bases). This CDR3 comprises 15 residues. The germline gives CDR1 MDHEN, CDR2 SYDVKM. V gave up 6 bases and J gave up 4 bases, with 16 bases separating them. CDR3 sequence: CASRRQAIYYNEQFF. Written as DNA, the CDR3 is TGTGCCAGCAGGCGACAGGCGATCTATTACAATGAGCAGTTCTTC. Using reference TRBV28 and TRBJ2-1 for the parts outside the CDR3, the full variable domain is DVKVTQSSRYLVKRTGEKVFLECVQDMDHENMFWYRQDPGLGLRLIYFSYDVKMKEKGDIPEGYSVSREKKERFSLILESASTNQTSMYLCASRRQAIYYNEQFFGPGTRLTVL.

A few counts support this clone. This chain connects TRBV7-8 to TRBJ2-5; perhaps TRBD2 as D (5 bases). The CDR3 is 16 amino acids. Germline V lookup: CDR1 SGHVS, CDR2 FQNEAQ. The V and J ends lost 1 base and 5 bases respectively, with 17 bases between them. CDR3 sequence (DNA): TGTGCCAGCAGCTTAGTTGGCCAGGCGGGTGTTGAGACCCAGTACTTC. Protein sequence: CASSLVGQAGVETQYF.

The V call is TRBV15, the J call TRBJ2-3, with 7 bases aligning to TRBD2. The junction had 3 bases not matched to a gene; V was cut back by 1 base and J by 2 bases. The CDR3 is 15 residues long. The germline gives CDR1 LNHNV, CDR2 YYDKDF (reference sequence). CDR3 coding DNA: TGTGCCACCAGCAGAGCGCGGGACTACACAGATACGCAGTATTTT. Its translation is CATSRARDYTDTQYF.